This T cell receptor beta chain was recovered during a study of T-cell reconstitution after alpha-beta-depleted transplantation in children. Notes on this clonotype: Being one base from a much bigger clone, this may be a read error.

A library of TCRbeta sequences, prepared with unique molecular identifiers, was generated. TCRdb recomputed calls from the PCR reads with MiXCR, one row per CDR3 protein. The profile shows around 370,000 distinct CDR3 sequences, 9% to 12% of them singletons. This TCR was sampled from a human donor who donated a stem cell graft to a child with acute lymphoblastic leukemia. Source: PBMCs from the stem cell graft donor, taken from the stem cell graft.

In DNA, the CDR3 is TGTGCCAGCAGTTTAGTCCGGGACATGGGGGTCAATGAGCAGTTCTTC. Its translation: CASSLVRDMGVNEQFF. The rearrangement uses TRBV12-3 or TRBV12-4 and TRBJ2-1, with D possibly TRBD1 on 6 matching bases. The CDR3 consists of 16 residues. Between the trimmed V and J ends, which lost 1 base and 6 bases, there was a span of 16 bases.